This T cell receptor (beta chain) was retrieved from a study of PD-L1 blockade in urothelial cancer. About the study: Bladder-origin urothelial cancer in males covered most of the roughly 29 patients. Blood underwent analysis 3 weeks (second dose) and 6 weeks after treatment began.

The time point was: peripheral blood 6 weeks after treatment start. The V and J ends lost 3 bases and 6 bases, in that order; junction bases with no gene match: 11. Germline-derived CDR1 and CDR2 are SGHNT and YYREEE (reference sequence). This CDR3 contains 15 residues. TCRdb keeps only in-frame clones here, not all; method: immunoSEQ multiplex PCR. The sample has roughly 100,000 clones; 83% are singletons. The sequence derives from an older man with urothelial cancer. The material sequenced was PBMCs, taken around atezolizumab (anti-PD-L1) treatment. This chain connects TRBV5-4 to TRBJ1-1, with 7 bases identical to TRBD1. This CDR3 is CASSSHDRAWAEAFF. CDR3 in DNA: TGTGCCAGCAGCTCCCACGACAGGGCGTGGGCTGAAGCTTTCTTT.